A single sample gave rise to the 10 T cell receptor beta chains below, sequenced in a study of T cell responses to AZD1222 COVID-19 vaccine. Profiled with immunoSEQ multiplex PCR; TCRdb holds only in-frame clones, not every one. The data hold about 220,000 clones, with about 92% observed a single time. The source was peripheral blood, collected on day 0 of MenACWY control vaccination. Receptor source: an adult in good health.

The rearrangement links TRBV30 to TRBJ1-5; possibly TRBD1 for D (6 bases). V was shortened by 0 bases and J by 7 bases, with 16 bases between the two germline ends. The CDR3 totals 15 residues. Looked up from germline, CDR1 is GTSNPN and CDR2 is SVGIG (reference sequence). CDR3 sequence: CAWSVWSRGRQPQHF. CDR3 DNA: TGTGCCTGGAGTGTATGGTCCAGGGGAAGACAGCCCCAGCATTTT.

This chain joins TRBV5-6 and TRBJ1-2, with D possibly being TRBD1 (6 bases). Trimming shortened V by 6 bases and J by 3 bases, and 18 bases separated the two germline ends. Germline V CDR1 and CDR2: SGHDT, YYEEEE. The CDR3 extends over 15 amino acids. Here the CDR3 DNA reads TGTGCCAGCACCACCTTGGCGCCAGGGGACTATGGCTACACCTTC. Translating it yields CASTTLAPGDYGYTF.

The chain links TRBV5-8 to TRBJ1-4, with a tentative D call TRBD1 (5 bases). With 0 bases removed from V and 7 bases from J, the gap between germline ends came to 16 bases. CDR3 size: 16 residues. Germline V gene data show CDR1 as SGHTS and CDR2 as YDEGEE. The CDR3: CASSLAGRGMGEKLFF. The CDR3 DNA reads TGTGCCAGCAGCTTGGCCGGGAGGGGCATGGGTGAAAAACTGTTTTTT.

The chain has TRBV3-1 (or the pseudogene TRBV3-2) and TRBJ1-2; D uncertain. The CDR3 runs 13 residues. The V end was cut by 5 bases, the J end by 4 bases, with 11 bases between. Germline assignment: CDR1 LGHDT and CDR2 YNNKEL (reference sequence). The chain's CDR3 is CASSASEGYGYTF. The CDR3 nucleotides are TGTGCCAGCAGCGCCTCGGAGGGCTATGGCTACACCTTC.

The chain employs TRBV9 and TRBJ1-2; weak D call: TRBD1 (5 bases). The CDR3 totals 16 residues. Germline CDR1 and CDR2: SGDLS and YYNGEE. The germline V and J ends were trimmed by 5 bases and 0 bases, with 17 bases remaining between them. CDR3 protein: CASSRTQGLPNYGYTF. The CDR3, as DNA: TGTGCCAGCAGTAGAACCCAGGGTCTCCCTAACTATGGCTACACCTTC.

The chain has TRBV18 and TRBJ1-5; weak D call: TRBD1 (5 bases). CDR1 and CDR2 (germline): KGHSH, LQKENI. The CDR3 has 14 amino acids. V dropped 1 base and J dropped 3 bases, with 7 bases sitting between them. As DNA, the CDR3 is TGTGCCAGCTCACCACAGGGGTTCAATCAGCCCCAGCATTTT. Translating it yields CASSPQGFNQPQHF.

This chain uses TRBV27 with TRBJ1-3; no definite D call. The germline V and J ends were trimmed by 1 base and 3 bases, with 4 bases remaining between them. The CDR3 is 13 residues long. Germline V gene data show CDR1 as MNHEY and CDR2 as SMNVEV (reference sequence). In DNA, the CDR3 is TGTGCCAGCAGTTTATGGGGTGGAAACACCATATATTTT. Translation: CASSLWGGNTIYF.

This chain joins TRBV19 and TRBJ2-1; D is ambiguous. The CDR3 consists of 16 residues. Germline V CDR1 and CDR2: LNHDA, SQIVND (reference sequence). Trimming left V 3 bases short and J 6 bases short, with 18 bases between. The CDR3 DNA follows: TGTGCCAGTAGTATTGGATGGGAAGGACGGCGCAATGAGCAGTTCTTC. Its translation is CASSIGWEGRRNEQFF.

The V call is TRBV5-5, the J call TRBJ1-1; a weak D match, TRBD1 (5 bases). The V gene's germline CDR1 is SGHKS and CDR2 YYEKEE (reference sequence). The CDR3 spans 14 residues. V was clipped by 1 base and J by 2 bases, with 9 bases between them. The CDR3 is CASSLSRGNTEAFF. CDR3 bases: TGTGCCAGCAGCTTGTCAAGGGGAAACACTGAAGCTTTCTTT.

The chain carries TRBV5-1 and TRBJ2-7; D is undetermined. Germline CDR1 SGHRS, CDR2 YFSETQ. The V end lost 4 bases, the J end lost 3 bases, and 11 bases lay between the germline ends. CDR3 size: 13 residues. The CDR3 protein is CASSTPGRYEQYF. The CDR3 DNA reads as TGCGCCAGCAGCACACCGGGCCGCTACGAGCAGTACTTC.